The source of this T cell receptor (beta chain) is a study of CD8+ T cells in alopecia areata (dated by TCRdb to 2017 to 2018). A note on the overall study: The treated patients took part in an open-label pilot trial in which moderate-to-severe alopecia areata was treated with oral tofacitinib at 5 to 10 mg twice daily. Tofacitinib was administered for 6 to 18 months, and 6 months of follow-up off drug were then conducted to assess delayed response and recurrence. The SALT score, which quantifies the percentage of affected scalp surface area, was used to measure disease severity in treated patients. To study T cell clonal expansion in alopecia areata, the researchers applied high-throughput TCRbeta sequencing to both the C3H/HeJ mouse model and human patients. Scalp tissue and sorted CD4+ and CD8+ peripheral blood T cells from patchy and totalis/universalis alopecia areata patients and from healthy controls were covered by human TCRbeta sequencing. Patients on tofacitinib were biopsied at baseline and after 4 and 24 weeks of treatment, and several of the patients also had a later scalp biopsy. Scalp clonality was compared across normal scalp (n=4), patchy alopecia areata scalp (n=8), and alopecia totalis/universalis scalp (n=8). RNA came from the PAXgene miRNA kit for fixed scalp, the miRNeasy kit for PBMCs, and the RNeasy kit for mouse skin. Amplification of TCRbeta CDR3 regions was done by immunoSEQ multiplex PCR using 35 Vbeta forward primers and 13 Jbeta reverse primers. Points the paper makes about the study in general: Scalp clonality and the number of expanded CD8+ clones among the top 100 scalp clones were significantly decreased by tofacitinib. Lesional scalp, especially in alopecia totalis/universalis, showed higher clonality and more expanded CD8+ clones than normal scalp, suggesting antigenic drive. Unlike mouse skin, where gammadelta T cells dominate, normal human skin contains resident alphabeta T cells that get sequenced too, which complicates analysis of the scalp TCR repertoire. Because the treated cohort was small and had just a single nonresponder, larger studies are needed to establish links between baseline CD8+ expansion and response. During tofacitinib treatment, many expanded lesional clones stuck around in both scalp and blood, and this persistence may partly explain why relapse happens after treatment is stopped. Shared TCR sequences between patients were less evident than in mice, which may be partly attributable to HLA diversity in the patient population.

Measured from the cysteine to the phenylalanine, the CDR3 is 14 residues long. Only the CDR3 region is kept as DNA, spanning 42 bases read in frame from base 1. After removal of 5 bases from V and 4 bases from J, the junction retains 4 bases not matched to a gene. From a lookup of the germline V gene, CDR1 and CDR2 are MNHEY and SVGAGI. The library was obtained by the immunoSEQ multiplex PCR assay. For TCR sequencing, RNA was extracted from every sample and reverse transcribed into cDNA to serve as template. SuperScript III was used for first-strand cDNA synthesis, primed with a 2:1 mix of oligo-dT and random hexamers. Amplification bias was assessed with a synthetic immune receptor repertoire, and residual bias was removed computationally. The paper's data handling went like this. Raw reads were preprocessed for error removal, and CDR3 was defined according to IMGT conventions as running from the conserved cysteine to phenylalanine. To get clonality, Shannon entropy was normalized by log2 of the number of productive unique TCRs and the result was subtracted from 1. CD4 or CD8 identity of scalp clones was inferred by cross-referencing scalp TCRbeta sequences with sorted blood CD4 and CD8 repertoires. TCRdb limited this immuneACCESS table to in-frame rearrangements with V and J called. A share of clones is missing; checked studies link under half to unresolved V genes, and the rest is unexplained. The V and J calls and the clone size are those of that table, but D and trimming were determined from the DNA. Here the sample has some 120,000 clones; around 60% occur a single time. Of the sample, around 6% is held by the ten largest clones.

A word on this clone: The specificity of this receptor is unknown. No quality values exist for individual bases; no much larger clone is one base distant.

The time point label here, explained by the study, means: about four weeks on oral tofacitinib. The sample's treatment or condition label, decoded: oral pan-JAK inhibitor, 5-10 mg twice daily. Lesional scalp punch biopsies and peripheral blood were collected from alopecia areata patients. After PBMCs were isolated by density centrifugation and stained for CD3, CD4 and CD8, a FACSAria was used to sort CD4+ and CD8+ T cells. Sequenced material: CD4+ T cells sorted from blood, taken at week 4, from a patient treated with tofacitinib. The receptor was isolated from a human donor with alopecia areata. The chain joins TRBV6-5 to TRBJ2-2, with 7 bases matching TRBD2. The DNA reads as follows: TGTGCCAGCAGTCGGATAGCGGGCACCGGGGAGCTGTTTTTT. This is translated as CASSRIAGTGELFF.